A single sample gave rise to the 11 T cell receptor beta chains below, sequenced in a study of T cells in Graves' hyperthyroidism and ophthalmopathy. Using RNA transcripts as the source, TCR beta CDR3 regions were amplified. RT-PCR in the first round (using the HTBI primer set) targeted the TCR CDR3. MiXCR, run by TCRdb on the multiplex PCR reads, gives a single entry per CDR3 protein. The table shows fewer than 750,000 distinct CDR3 sequences, with approximately 44% occurring only once. Source material: peripheral blood or thyroid tissue (not recorded which). All receptors come from a woman between 18 and 29 years old with Graves' hyperthyroidism.

This clonotype was found many times. The rearrangement uses TRBV2 and TRBJ1-6, with D maybe TRBD1 (6 bases). Germline values: CDR1 SNHLY, CDR2 FYNNEI. The V and J ends lost 5 bases and 6 bases respectively, with 8 bases between them. The length of the CDR3 is 13 residues. Written as DNA, the CDR3 is TGTGCCAGCAGTACAGGGTTTAATTCACCCCTCCACTTT. This encodes CASSTGFNSPLHF.

V gene TRBV29-1 combines with J gene TRBJ1-2; 7 bases match TRBD1. The CDR3 is 16 amino acids. CDR1 is SQVTM, CDR2 ANQGSEA, per germline. Trimming removed 6 bases from V and 3 bases from J; junction bases left unmatched: 16. CDR3 DNA: TGCAGCGTGACGACTCAAACAGGGGACGTCGACTATGGCTACACCTTC. It encodes CSVTTQTGDVDYGYTF.

Remarks on this clonotype: A clone one base away is much larger, so this may be a read error. CDR3 protein: CASSSGTGATSPLHF. DNA of the CDR3: TGTGCCAGCAGTTCTGGGACAGGGGCAACTTCACCCCTCCACTTT. V and J are TRBV27 and TRBJ1-6, with 10 nucleotides matching TRBD1. The CDR3 consists of 15 residues. V shed 4 bases, J shed 9 bases, and the junction held 6 bases outside the gene matches. The germline gives CDR1 MNHEY, CDR2 SMNVEV (reference sequence).

This clonotype was counted ten times or more. This sequence joins TRBV13 and TRBJ2-7, with D unclear. Germline loops: CDR1 PRHDT, CDR2 FYEKMQ (reference sequence). The CDR3 has 12 amino acids. V lost 3 bases to trimming and J lost 3 bases, with 6 bases between them. The CDR3 spells CASSFHNYEQYF. Here the CDR3 DNA reads TGTGCCAGCAGCTTTCACAACTACGAGCAGTACTTC.

This clonotype was seen repeatedly, ten times or more. The chain has TRBV20-1 and TRBJ1-2; tentatively, D is TRBD1 (6 bases). Trimming cost V 4 bases and J 3 bases, with 15 bases left between them. The CDR3 is 14 amino acids. Germline CDR1 reads DFQATT; CDR2 reads SNEGSKA (reference sequence). The CDR3 DNA reads as TGCAGTGCTACCCGGACAGCTCCTTACTATGGCTACACCTTC. It specifies CSATRTAPYYGYTF.

The rearrangement links TRBV27 to TRBJ2-5; a possible D gene is TRBD1 (5 bases). Germline CDR1 is MNHEY and CDR2 is SMNVEV (reference sequence). Trimming pared 5 bases from V and 5 bases from J, leaving 15 bases between. The CDR3 is made up of 14 amino acids. The CDR3 is CASSLPGAEETQYF. The CDR3 DNA reads as TGTGCCAGCAGTCTACCTGGGGCCGAGGAGACCCAGTACTTC.

The chain links TRBV24-1 to TRBJ2-5, with 7 bases fitting TRBD1. Matching the DNA end better, TRBJ2-1 makes the J call doubtful. Looked up from germline, CDR1 is KGHDR and CDR2 is SFDVKD. The CDR3 spans 12 residues. The DNA for the CDR3 is TGTGCCACCAGTGATTTTGGACAGGCCCAGTTCTTC. It encodes CATSDFGQAQFF.

This clonotype was recorded at least ten times. V and J are TRBV4-1 and TRBJ1-1; perhaps TRBD1 as D (6 bases). CDR1 is MGHRA and CDR2 is YSYEKL in the germline V gene. V lost 4 bases to trimming and J lost 5 bases, with 17 bases between them. This CDR3 is 15 amino acids long. The CDR3 DNA reads as TGCGCCAGCAGCCGTCCACAGGGAGGATGGACTGAAGCTTTCTTT. Residues: CASSRPQGGWTEAFF.

The CDR3 is CSAPPGGETFYGYTF. DNA of the CDR3: TGCAGTGCTCCTCCGGGCGGTGAGACCTTCTATGGCTACACCTTC. V gene TRBV20-1 combines with J gene TRBJ1-2; unclear D gene. Trimming left V 5 bases short and J 4 bases short, with 20 bases between. This CDR3 is 15 amino acids long. From germline, CDR1 is DFQATT and CDR2 SNEGSKA (reference sequence).

The J gene is TRBJ2-3, the V gene TRBV20-1; either TRBD1 or TRBD2 may fit D (5 bases each). Trimming removed 5 bases at V and 2 bases at J, with 17 bases between. Looked up from germline, CDR1 is DFQATT and CDR2 is SNEGSKA (reference sequence). The CDR3 loop spans 15 amino acids. This chain's CDR3 is CSAPRSGLPTDTQYF. The CDR3 DNA reads as TGCAGTGCTCCCCGCTCGGGGCTCCCCACAGATACGCAGTATTTT.

This clonotype showed up just a few times. The chain is built from TRBV19 and TRBJ1-5; perhaps TRBD1 as D (5 bases). Germline V CDR1 and CDR2: LNHDA, SQIVND (reference sequence). The length of the CDR3 is 14 residues. V lost 3 bases and J 8 bases, leaving 14 bases between the germline ends. The CDR3 DNA reads TGTGCCAGTAGTATTGGCGGGACGACGGAGCCCCAGCATTTT. It codes for CASSIGGTTEPQHF.